Here is one T cell receptor (beta chain) with its context. This record belongs to a study of blood T cell repertoires in COVID-19. Study-wide context: Acute and convalescent COVID-19 samples came from the United States, Italy and Spain. From T cells, B-cell-depleted T cells, or PBMCs came the material, which was cDNA or gDNA.

Trimming took 0 bases from V and 7 from J; bases not matched to a gene: 11. Looked up from germline, CDR1 is MRHNA and CDR2 is SNTAGT. This CDR3 is built from 16 residues. Authors' methods: By means of reference gene primer amplification, nucleated cell counts were estimated. Measured with immunoSEQ multiplex PCR; TCRdb has only the in-frame clones, and not every one. That table supplies the V and J calls and clone size; D and trimming were determined from the DNA. The sample lists approximately 120,000 clones; over 65% were seen once. Sequences were obtained from peripheral blood. The sequence came from a woman aged 60-75 years with acute or convalescent COVID-19. The gene calls are TRBV6-4 and TRBJ1-2; TRBD1 matches at 7 bases. This chain's CDR3 is CASSDSTTGRILGYTF. CDR3 sequence (DNA): TGTGCCAGCAGTGACTCGACGACAGGGAGGATCCTTGGCTACACCTTC.